The entry that follows covers one TCR beta chain sequence. The antigen is unknown. This specimen comes from a study of cytomegalovirus exposure and HLA in healthy donors. For the study at large: Genotyping showed less than 85% of approximately 430 donors falling in the Caucasian-associated ancestry cluster. Study conclusions and caveats: Prior analysis indicated that the majority of TCR beta V segments exhibited productivity approximately 90% or approximately 30% of the time. Exclusion applied to some V segments, including TRBV6-2 and TRBV6-3, as they were indistinguishable.

Germline CDR1 LNHDA, CDR2 SQIVND (reference sequence). This CDR3 spans 15 amino acids. V was cut by 4 bases and J by 0 bases, with 9 bases left in between. With 60 Vbeta and 13 Jbeta primers, the PCR was carried out. Assay used: immunoSEQ multiplex PCR; TCRdb lists only in-frame clones, some missing. Among around 130,000 clones listed, approximately 8.6% were seen once. The rearrangement links TRBV19 to TRBJ2-2, with D possibly being TRBD1 (6 bases). The sequence was obtained from a woman aged 40 to 50 in good health and CMV-seropositive. Sequenced material: PBMCs. CDR3 protein: CASSRWGPNTGELFF. The CDR3 DNA follows: TGTGCCAGTAGTAGGTGGGGGCCGAACACCGGGGAGCTGTTTTTT.